The table lists the clone carrying this T cell receptor beta chain with a few counts. The CDR3 totals 14 residues. CDR1 is SGHRS, CDR2 YFSETQ, per germline. V shed 0 bases, J shed 6 bases, and the junction held 1 base outside the gene matches. This sample is part of a study of T-cell reconstitution after alpha-beta-depleted transplantation in children. For TCRbeta, the library was prepared with unique molecular identifiers. One entry per CDR3 protein results from TCRdb running MiXCR on the PCR reads. The sample lists around 250,000 distinct CDR3 sequences; more than 8% were seen once. The rearrangement joins TRBV5-1 to TRBJ2-2; 8 bases match TRBD2. The sample consisted of PBMCs from the stem cell graft donor, taken from the stem cell graft. This clonotype was obtained from a human donor who donated a stem cell graft to a child with SCID. The CDR3 loop reads CASSLGLAPGELFF. The CDR3 region has the DNA TGCGCCAGCAGCTTGGGACTAGCGCCCGGGGAGCTGTTTTTT.